This TCR beta chain was found in a study of breast tumors, draining lymph nodes, adjacent tissues. Whole-study results and caveats: Tumor TCR diversity was below lymph nodes but above nontumor tissue. Findings are consistent with lymph node origin and intratumoral expansion of most tumor T cells.

Axillary draining lymph nodes of breast cancer patients supplied the node samples. Ten or more counts support this clonotype. Its antigen is still unknown. TCRdb re-derived calls from the multiplex PCR reads in MiXCR, one entry per CDR3 protein. Of about 89,000 distinct CDR3 sequences listed, around 28% are singletons. Germline V CDR1 and CDR2: SGHNT, YENEEA. Trimming took 4 bases from V and 3 from J, leaving 10 bases between them. The CDR3 contains 13 residues. The rearrangement joins TRBV11-3 to TRBJ2-7, with a weak D call TRBD2 (5 bases). The specimen was axillary lymph node tissue. The sequence derives from a female donor with breast cancer. Some clones in this sample may be carry-over from other donors' samples. CDR3 amino acids: CASSSREIYEQYF. CDR3 sequence (DNA): TGTGCCAGCAGCTCGAGGGAGATCTACGAGCAGTACTTC.